The 28 T cell receptor beta chains in this list originate from one sample, sequenced in a study of T-cell memory formation after mild COVID-19. TCRdb passed the 5' RACE reads through MiXCR, listing each CDR3 protein once. The sample carries more than 300,000 distinct CDR3 sequences, around 15% recorded once. The sample was PBMCs or a T cell subset sorted from them (not recorded which). Source of these receptors: a man aged 18 to 29 who had mild COVID-19 (a few samples of this study predate the infection). Cell type and time point are not known.

This clonotype was detected a few times. The gene calls are TRBV12-3 or TRBV12-4 and TRBJ2-7, with D unresolved. Trimming removed 8 bases from V and 6 bases from J, with 14 bases in between. The CDR3 sequence is 12 residues long. The CDR3 loop is CASSLGDGEQYV. The CDR3 DNA follows: TGTGCCAGCTCTTTGGGCGATGGCGAGCAGTACGTC.

In this sample, this clonotype turned up many times. This chain joins TRBV5-1 and TRBJ2-1; TRBD2 matches at 11 bases. This CDR3 region has 17 residues. The germline gives CDR1 SGHRS, CDR2 YFSETQ. The trim removed 2 bases at V and 0 bases at J, leaving 4 bases unmatched. As DNA, the CDR3 is TGCGCCAGCAGCTTTACTCTAGCGGGAGGCTCCTACAATGAGCAGTTCTTC. It encodes CASSFTLAGGSYNEQFF. The full variable domain, with the rest looked up from reference TRBV5-1 and TRBJ2-1, is KAGVTQTPRYLIKTRGQQVTLSCSPISGHRSVSWYQQTPGQGLQFLFEYFSETQRNKGNFPGRFSGRQFSNSRSEMNVSTLELGDSALYLCASSFTLAGGSYNEQFFGPGTRLTVL.

This clonotype was counted a few times. J is TRBJ2-7 and V is TRBV7-9, with D unclear. Germline V gene lookup returns CDR1 SEHNR and CDR2 FQNEAQ (reference sequence). This CDR3 contains 14 residues. Trimming removed 5 bases at V and 3 bases at J, with 14 bases between. The CDR3 nucleotides read TGTGCCAGCAGCCTACGGCCTGTAGACTACGAGCAGTACTTC. Its translation: CASSLRPVDYEQYF. Variable domain in full (rest from reference TRBV7-9 and TRBJ2-7): DTGVSQNPRHKITKRGQNVTFRCDPISEHNRLYWYRQTLGQGPEFLTYFQNEAQLEKSRLLSDRFSAERPKGSFSTLEIQRTEQGDSAMYLCASSLRPVDYEQYFGPGTRLTVT.

This clonotype was observed a few times. The chain has TRBV10-3 and TRBJ2-3; 9 bases match TRBD2. Germline V CDR1 and CDR2: ENHRY, SYGVKD. The CDR3 loop spans 13 amino acids. Losses at the gene ends were 11 bases for V and 4 bases for J; bases not matched to a gene: 7. The CDR3, as DNA: TGTGCCTCCGCGGGCGGGGGGGCAGATACGCAGTATTTT. This translates into CASAGGGADTQYF.

J is TRBJ2-3 and V is TRBV6-5, with TRBD2 matching 14 bases. Germline trimming cut 6 bases from V and 4 bases from J; bases unmatched to any gene: 9. The CDR3 sequence is 17 residues long. Germline assignment: CDR1 MNHEY and CDR2 SVGAGI. In DNA, the CDR3 is TGTGCCAGCAGCCGGGGACTAGCGGGGGTACGACCAGATACGCAGTATTTT. It specifies CASSRGLAGVRPDTQYF.

This clonotype was seen more than once but under ten times. The V gene is TRBV4-1, the J gene TRBJ2-1, with D hard to call. Germline V gene lookup returns CDR1 MGHRA and CDR2 YSYEKL. Trimming pared 1 base from V and 9 bases from J, leaving 7 bases between. The CDR3 is made up of 12 amino acids. The CDR3, as DNA: TGCGCCAGCAGCCAAGTCGGTGGTGAGCAGTTCTTC. Translating it yields CASSQVGGEQFF.

This clonotype came up a few times. The rearrangement links TRBV7-2 to TRBJ2-7, with TRBD2 identical over 8 bases. The length of the CDR3 is 16 residues. Germline V lookup: CDR1 SGHTA, CDR2 FQGNSA. J was trimmed by 2 bases and V by 1 base; bases with no gene match: 7. The CDR3 protein is CASSLGTRGDPYEQYF. CDR3 sequence (DNA): TGTGCCAGCAGCTTAGGGACGCGGGGGGATCCCTACGAGCAGTACTTC.

This clonotype has more than one count but fewer than ten. The chain combines TRBV7-9 with TRBJ2-7, with D possibly being TRBD1 (7 bases). Germline V gene sequence: CDR1 SEHNR, CDR2 FQNEAQ (reference sequence). V was trimmed by 3 bases and J by 4 bases, leaving 16 bases between them. The length of the CDR3 is 15 residues. CDR3 loop: CASSLLAGQPYEQYF. The CDR3 region has the DNA TGTGCCAGCAGCTTGCTGGCGGGACAGCCTTACGAGCAGTACTTC.

The CDR3 coding sequence is TGTGCCTGCCGACAGAAAGATCAGGAAGCTTTCTTT. Translating gives CACRQKDQEAFF. The V call is TRBV7-9, the J call TRBJ1-1, with D possibly being TRBD1 (5 bases). Germline loops: CDR1 SEHNR, CDR2 FQNEAQ (reference sequence). This CDR3 has 12 amino acids. V lost 11 bases and J 8 bases, leaving 18 bases between the germline ends.

This clonotype was observed a few times. The chain couples TRBV3-1 to TRBJ2-3, with D tentatively TRBD2 (5 bases). CDR3 length: 14 amino acids. The germline CDR1 and CDR2 sequences are LGHDT and YNNKEL (reference sequence). Trimming removed 2 bases at V and 4 bases at J, with 10 bases between. CDR3 sequence reads: CASSQLGVADTQYF. DNA of the CDR3: TGTGCCAGCAGCCAACTCGGGGTGGCAGATACGCAGTATTTT.

V and J are TRBV5-1 and TRBJ2-2, with no clear D. This CDR3 region has 16 residues. The V end was cut by 0 bases, the J end by 6 bases, with 15 bases between. Germline assignment: CDR1 SGHRS and CDR2 YFSETQ. The CDR3 bases are TGCGCCAGCAGCTTGGGCTCGTGGCCGCTAGCCGGGGAGCTGTTTTTT. It specifies CASSLGSWPLAGELFF.

This clonotype was counted only a few times. V usage is TRBV5-5 and J usage is TRBJ1-1, with 7 bases that match TRBD1. This CDR3 is built from 14 residues. The V and J ends lost 6 bases and 0 bases, in that order; junction bases with no gene match: 5. The V gene's germline CDR1 is SGHKS and CDR2 YYEKEE (reference sequence). CDR3: CASIQGGMNTEAFF. The DNA of the CDR3 is TGTGCCAGCATCCAGGGGGGGATGAACACTGAAGCTTTCTTT.

This clonotype was seen a handful of times. The chain recombines TRBV5-1 with TRBJ2-1; TRBD2 agrees at 8 bases. Trimming removed 0 bases from V and 8 bases from J; junction bases left unmatched: 7. Per the germline V gene, CDR1 is SGHRS and CDR2 is YFSETQ. The CDR3 sequence is 15 residues long. This CDR3 reads CASSLAGGAQYEQFF. The CDR3 DNA follows: TGCGCCAGCAGCTTGGCCGGGGGGGCCCAATATGAGCAGTTCTTC.

This clonotype appeared a few times. The V and J genes are TRBV7-2 and TRBJ2-7; D gene unclear. Germline V CDR1 and CDR2: SGHTA, FQGNSA. CDR3 length: 15 amino acids. The V end was cut by 3 bases, the J end by 2 bases, with 14 bases between. This CDR3 is CASSFVGGEPYEQYF. The CDR3 DNA is TGTGCCAGCAGCTTCGTAGGTGGGGAACCCTACGAGCAGTACTTC.

In this sample, this clonotype turned up a few times. The chain has TRBV6-5 and TRBJ2-7; D not certain. The CDR3 loop spans 13 amino acids. Germline V lookup: CDR1 MNHEY, CDR2 SVGAGI. Trimming removed 5 bases from V and 1 base from J, with 9 bases in between. The chain's CDR3 is CASSKRVSYEQYF. CDR3 sequence (DNA): TGTGCCAGCAGTAAAAGGGTATCCTACGAGCAGTACTTC.

V usage is TRBV7-8 and J usage is TRBJ2-5; no firm D call. Trimming stripped 1 base from V and 7 bases from J, with 10 bases between. The germline V gene has CDR1 SGHVS and CDR2 FQNEAQ. The CDR3 sequence is 13 residues long. The CDR3, as DNA: TGTGCCAGCAGCTTAGTCTCGCCGGGGACCCAGTACTTC. It specifies CASSLVSPGTQYF.

This rearrangement joins TRBV12-3 or TRBV12-4 to TRBJ1-1; D is perhaps TRBD1 (6 bases). The ends were cut back, 6 bases at V and 4 bases at J, with 15 bases in the middle. This CDR3 is 14 amino acids long. The CDR3 nucleotides are TGTGCCAGCAGCTTTCCTCCAGGGGCCACTGAAGCTTTCTTT. Translation gives CASSFPPGATEAFF.

In this sample, this clonotype turned up many times. The chain uses TRBV18 and TRBJ1-1; 8 bases line up with TRBD1. J was trimmed by 2 bases and V by 6 bases; bases with no gene match: 5. The CDR3 sequence is 14 residues long. CDR1 is KGHSH, CDR2 LQKENI, per germline. The CDR3 DNA follows: TGTGCCAGCTCTCGGGACAGGAGTAACACTGAAGCTTTCTTT. Protein sequence: CASSRDRSNTEAFF.

At least ten counts were recorded for this clonotype. CDR3 in amino acids: CASSLGGPEAFF. CDR3 DNA sequence: TGTGCCAGCAGCCTTGGAGGGCCTGAAGCTTTCTTT. J is TRBJ1-1 and V is TRBV5-4; no clear D. V shed 4 bases and J shed 6 bases, with 10 bases lying between them. This CDR3 spans 12 amino acids. Per germline, CDR1 SGHNT and CDR2 YYREEE (reference sequence).

The chain has TRBV18 and TRBJ2-5; D is possibly TRBD2 (6 bases). Germline CDR1 and CDR2: KGHSH and LQKENI. The CDR3 extends over 15 amino acids. V gave up 3 bases and J gave up 1 base, with 12 bases separating them. The CDR3 DNA sequence: TGTGCCAGCTCACCTAGGAGGGTTGGCCAAGAGACCCAGTACTTC. Its translation is CASSPRRVGQETQYF.

This clonotype has just a few counts. This rearrangement joins TRBV20-1 to TRBJ1-1; D is perhaps TRBD1 (6 bases). The CDR3 loop spans 15 amino acids. With 0 bases removed from V and 6 bases from J, the gap between germline ends came to 17 bases. From germline, CDR1 is DFQATT and CDR2 SNEGSKA (reference sequence). The CDR3 region has the DNA TGCAGTGCTAGAGATCTGGACGAACACAGGGCTGAAGCTTTCTTT. It is translated as CSARDLDEHRAEAFF.

The rearrangement links TRBV29-1 to TRBJ1-2; TRBD1 aligns across 7 bases. CDR3 length: 15 residues. The junction had 8 bases not matched to a gene; V was cut back by 1 base and J by 3 bases. Per germline, CDR1 SQVTM and CDR2 ANQGSEA. The CDR3 region has the DNA TGCAGCGTTGAAGGTCTATCAACAGGGGACTATGGCTACACCTTC. Protein product: CSVEGLSTGDYGYTF.

This clonotype came up a few times. This sequence joins TRBV7-2 and TRBJ2-7, with TRBD2 as a possible D gene (5 bases). V was clipped by 1 base and J by 5 bases, with 6 bases between them. Germline V gene data show CDR1 as SGHTA and CDR2 as FQGNSA. CDR3 length: 12 residues. This CDR3 reads CASSLGTHEQYF. The CDR3 DNA follows: TGTGCCAGCAGCTTAGGGACTCACGAGCAGTACTTC. Full variable domain (missing parts from reference TRBV7-2 and TRBJ2-7): GAGVSQSPSNKVTEKGKDVELRCDPISGHTALYWYRQSLGQGLEFLIYFQGNSAPDKSGLPSDRFSAERTGGSVSTLTIQRTQQEDSAVYLCASSLGTHEQYFGPGTRLTVT.

V gene TRBV7-2 combines with J gene TRBJ1-5; D gene uncertain. Trimming took 5 bases from V and 7 from J, leaving 9 bases between them. This CDR3 contains 12 residues. Germline lookup yields CDR1 SGHTA and CDR2 FQGNSA. DNA for the CDR3: TGTGCCAGCAGCCAGCCGCCCCAGCCCCAGCATTTT. The encoded protein is CASSQPPQPQHF.

This clonotype came up a few times. J is TRBJ1-1 and V is TRBV24-1, with D unclear. Trimming took off 3 bases at V and 5 bases at J, with 6 bases between the two ends. This CDR3 comprises 12 residues. CDR1 is KGHDR and CDR2 is SFDVKD in the germline V gene. The CDR3 region is CATSDGVTEAFF. The CDR3 DNA reads TGTGCCACCAGTGATGGGGTTACTGAAGCTTTCTTT.

The J gene is TRBJ1-1, the V gene TRBV10-3; 8 nucleotides line up with TRBD1. There are 15 residues in the CDR3. In germline, CDR1 is ENHRY, CDR2 SYGVKD. V lost 3 bases, J lost 3 bases, and 6 bases stayed unmatched. CDR3 in amino acids: CAISDKQGGYTEAFF. In DNA, the CDR3 is TGTGCCATCAGTGATAAACAGGGGGGCTACACTGAAGCTTTCTTT.

This chain links TRBV27 with TRBJ1-2; D gene ambiguous. Trimming stripped 0 bases from V and 5 bases from J, with 13 bases between. This CDR3 is 15 amino acids long. From germline, CDR1 is MNHEY and CDR2 SMNVEV (reference sequence). The CDR3 coding sequence is TGTGCCAGCAGTTTATCTTGGGGTGATGGGTATGGCTACACCTTC. This translates into CASSLSWGDGYGYTF.

This clonotype was recorded many times. The chain combines TRBV5-1 with TRBJ2-3; 10 nucleotides align to TRBD2. V gave up 4 bases and J gave up 0 bases; unmatched junction bases: 5. The CDR3 is made up of 16 amino acids. Germline V gene data show CDR1 as SGHRS and CDR2 as YFSETQ. CDR3 in amino acids: CASSPGLAESTDTQYF. Here the CDR3 DNA reads TGCGCCAGCAGCCCCGGACTAGCGGAGAGCACAGATACGCAGTATTTT.